The present TCR beta chain was sequenced within a study of Ad26.COV2.S vaccination and SARS-CoV-2 variants. Noted treatment: around 19 received Ad26.COV2.S at low or high dose, single or two shots; 5 received placebo; per-sample allocation not given. The samples were gathered on day 63 after the first injection of vaccine or placebo. The study used a vaccine consisting of an Ad26 vector that expressed Wuhan-strain SARS-CoV-2 spike. Profiling relied on immunoSEQ multiplex PCR, and the TCRdb table lists in-frame clones only, not all of them. The top ten clones hold 1.9% of a sample with roughly 320,000 clones, about 82% of them seen once. Study-level results: Vaccine recipients showed a spike-specific TCR breadth that was higher than in placebo recipients.

Notes on this clone: The antigen is not known.

CDR3 size: 16 residues. Germline assignment: CDR1 SSHAT and CDR2 FNYEAQ (reference sequence). The J segment lost 5 bases and the V segment lost 5 bases, leaving 12 bases of the junction unmatched. This clonotype was obtained from a person between 18 and 59 years old who received the Ad26.COV2.S COVID-19 vaccine or a placebo. The chain combines TRBV7-7 with TRBJ2-5; 9 bases align to TRBD2. This sample comprised peripheral blood, obtained in a trial of Ad26.COV2.S vaccine versus placebo. The CDR3 coding sequence is TGTGCCAGCAGCCTCCCCGGGCGGGGGGGCCGGGAGACCCAGTACTTC. Amino acids: CASSLPGRGGRETQYF.